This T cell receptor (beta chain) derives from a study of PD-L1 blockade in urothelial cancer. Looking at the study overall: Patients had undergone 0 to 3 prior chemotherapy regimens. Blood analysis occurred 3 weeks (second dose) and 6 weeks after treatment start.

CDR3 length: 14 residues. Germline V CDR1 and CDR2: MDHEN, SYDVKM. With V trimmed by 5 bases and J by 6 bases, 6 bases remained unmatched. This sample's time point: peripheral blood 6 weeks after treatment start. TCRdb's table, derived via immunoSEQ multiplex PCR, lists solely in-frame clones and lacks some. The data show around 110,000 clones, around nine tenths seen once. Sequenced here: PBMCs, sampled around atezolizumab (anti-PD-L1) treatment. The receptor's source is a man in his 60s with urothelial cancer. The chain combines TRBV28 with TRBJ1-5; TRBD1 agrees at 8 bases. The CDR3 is CASSPGGGGQPQHF. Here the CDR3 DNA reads TGTGCCAGCAGTCCAGGGGGCGGAGGTCAGCCCCAGCATTTT.